Detailed here is one T cell receptor beta chain. Its antigen is unknown. Per-base qualities were not stored, and no clone one base away is much larger. The germline ends are 12 bases apart after V is trimmed by 4 bases and J by 6 bases. From the cysteine through the phenylalanine, the CDR3 covers 13 amino acids. The DNA shown is the 39-base CDR3, in frame from base 1. CDR1 SGHTA and CDR2 FQGNSA were looked up in the germline V gene. Each collaborating institution followed its own protocols to collect whole blood in K2EDTA tubes. For TCRbeta analysis, collaborator samples were shipped as frozen whole blood, as isolated PBMCs, or as DNA extracted from either sample type. This sample is part of a study of blood T cell repertoires in COVID-19 (dated by TCRdb to about 2020). Concerning the study at large: Collaborator samples came from the United States, Italy and Spain and covered acute and convalescent phases of COVID-19. Samples came from the ongoing ImmuneRACE study (first 160 participants) plus 1,254 subjects from 6 global collaborators. The prospective study material was composed of cDNA or gDNA derived from T cells, B-cell-depleted T cells, or PBMCs. Sample metadata almost always included a de-identified subject ID, COVID-19 status, age in years and sex. Where HLA class I and class II types were available, the types were taken from metadata supplied by the sample provider, not from assay-based typing. The dataset comprised deeply sampled blood TCRbeta repertoires from subjects exposed to, actively infected with, or recovered from COVID-19. The repertoires were released in a freely available public database intended as a resource for research on the immune response to SARS-CoV-2.

The immunoSEQ Assay, a bias-controlled multiplex PCR, was used to amplify TCRbeta CDR3 regions from genomic DNA. The published analysis was carried out like this. The number of nucleated cells in each sample was estimated by amplification of reference gene primers within the assay. To quantify the absolute abundance of each unique TCRbeta CDR3 rearrangement, sequence reads were collapsed and filtered. For each sample, productive Simpson clonality was calculated by taking the square root of Simpson's diversity index across productive rearrangements. TCRdb took this table from immuneACCESS and kept in-frame rearrangements with V and J called. Such tables lack part of the clones; where checked against another copy, unresolved V genes explain under half of the gap, and the rest is unexplained. That table furnishes V, J and clone size, whereas the DNA furnished D and trimming. Here the sample has some 200,000 clones; about 88% occur a single time. The ten largest clones represent roughly 5% of the sample.

General conclusions and limits of the study: Clinical and demographic metadata were provided uncurated, with the amount varying by source and participant.

The TCR originated in a woman between 40 and 50 years old with acute or convalescent COVID-19. Rearrangement joined TRBV7-2 to TRBJ1-2; the D gene is possibly TRBD1, with 5 bases matching. The source material was peripheral blood. The nucleotides read TGTGCCAGCAGCTATAGGGGAGGGCATGGCTACACCTTC. Translation gives CASSYRGGHGYTF.